The clone carrying this T cell receptor (beta chain) is categorized as medium-sized. TCRdb processed the 5' RACE reads anew with MiXCR; each CDR3 protein has one entry. The sample has 9,400 or so distinct CDR3 sequences; roughly 15% are singletons. This CDR3 contains 15 residues. CDR1 is LGHNA, CDR2 YSLEER, per germline. Unmatched junction bases numbered 7, after V lost 2 bases and J lost 4 bases. The TCR sequence derives from a female donor with breast cancer. Sequencing input: memory CD4+ T cells sorted from blood. The subset denotes: memory CD4+ T cells, CD4+CD45RO+CD25-. V usage is TRBV4-3 and J usage is TRBJ2-7; the match to TRBD2 covers 8 bases. This chain's CDR3 is CASSQNRAGGYEQYF. DNA of the CDR3: TGCGCCAGCAGCCAAAACAGGGCGGGGGGTTACGAGCAGTACTTC.